The 26 T cell receptor beta chains listed next were all sequenced from one sample in a study of blood T cell repertoires in COVID-19. Method: immunoSEQ multiplex PCR; TCRdb's copy keeps in-frame clones and lacks some. The table records 270,000 or so clones, about four fifths of them present only once. The source material was PBMCs or T cells enriched from blood (not recorded which). The receptors derive from a man aged 50-59 years who had recovered from COVID-19.

The chain has TRBV19 and TRBJ2-3; 7 nucleotides align to TRBD2. CDR1 is LNHDA and CDR2 is SQIVND in the germline V gene (reference sequence). The CDR3 loop spans 13 amino acids. The J segment lost 0 bases and the V segment lost 8 bases, leaving 2 bases of the junction unmatched. The CDR3 reads CASDGGSTDTQYF. CDR3 in DNA: TGTGCCAGTGACGGGGGGAGCACAGATACGCAGTATTTT.

This clone showed up just a few times. The V call is TRBV7-2, the J call TRBJ2-1; TRBD2 might be the D (6 bases). The V gene lost 7 bases and the J gene lost 7 bases, with 14 bases spanning the gap. Germline lookup yields CDR1 SGHTA and CDR2 FQGNSA. The CDR3 runs 13 residues. The CDR3 DNA reads TGTGCCAGCAAGGGACTTCGTCGTAATGAGCAGTTCTTC. Protein sequence: CASKGLRRNEQFF.

The chain carries TRBV4-3 and TRBJ1-1; perhaps TRBD1 as D (6 bases). The CDR3 sequence is 15 residues long. Germline loops: CDR1 LGHNA, CDR2 YSLEER. V gave up 0 bases and J gave up 5 bases, with 13 bases separating them. The CDR3 is CASSQDTGGGTEAFF. CDR3 bases: TGCGCCAGCAGCCAAGATACTGGGGGCGGGACTGAAGCTTTCTTT.

The chain carries TRBV2 and TRBJ1-1; TRBD1 matches at 8 bases. This CDR3 is built from 13 residues. V dropped 6 bases and J dropped 6; count of bases not matched to a gene: 6. Germline V gives CDR1 SNHLY, CDR2 FYNNEI. CDR3 sequence: CASSRGQVAEAFF. CDR3 sequence (DNA): TGTGCCAGCAGCAGGGGGCAAGTCGCTGAAGCTTTCTTT.

This rearrangement joins TRBV2 to TRBJ1-1; perhaps TRBD1 as D (6 bases). The V end was cut by 3 bases, the J end by 6 bases, with 17 bases between. The CDR3 spans 15 residues. Germline V CDR1 and CDR2: SNHLY, FYNNEI. The CDR3 DNA reads as TGTGCCAGCAGTGACGCACTGGGGGGGCTGGCTGAAGCTTTCTTT. Amino acids: CASSDALGGLAEAFF.

The chain recombines TRBV10-3 with TRBJ1-5; the match to TRBD1 covers 8 bases. Trimming took 4 bases from V and 5 from J; bases not matched to a gene: 7. CDR3 length equals 15 residues. Germline assignment: CDR1 ENHRY and CDR2 SYGVKD. The CDR3 sequence: CAISGYRGEDQPQHF. CDR3 nucleotide sequence: TGTGCCATCAGTGGGTACAGGGGGGAAGATCAGCCCCAGCATTTT.

The DNA of the CDR3 is TGCGCCAGCAGCTCCGGGACTAGGACCAATGAGCAGTTCTTC. It codes for CASSSGTRTNEQFF. The chain couples TRBV4-1 to TRBJ2-1, with 8 bases that match TRBD2. Unmatched junction bases numbered 6, after V lost 5 bases and J lost 6 bases. CDR1 is MGHRA, CDR2 YSYEKL, per germline. This CDR3 region has 14 residues.

The genes are TRBV3-1 (or the pseudogene TRBV3-2) and TRBJ2-3, with TRBD2 matching over 8 bases. Looked up from germline, CDR1 is LGHDT and CDR2 is YNNKEL (reference sequence). Unmatched junction bases numbered 8, after V lost 4 bases and J lost 5 bases. This CDR3 region has 15 residues. This CDR3 is CASSPFTRGGDTQYF. As DNA, the CDR3 is TGTGCCAGCAGCCCGTTCACCCGGGGGGGAGATACGCAGTATTTT.

The chain recombines TRBV6-5 with TRBJ2-7, with TRBD1 as a possible D gene (8 bases). Trimming stripped 5 bases from V and 1 base from J, with 15 bases between. Germline V gene sequence: CDR1 MNHEY, CDR2 SVGAGI. This CDR3 is built from 15 residues. CDR3 nucleotide sequence: TGTGCCAGCAGTCCCACAGGGGGGGAATCCTACGAGCAGTACTTC. Protein product: CASSPTGGESYEQYF.

In its sample, this clone was seen once. This rearrangement joins TRBV5-8 to TRBJ1-2; no definite D call. Germline CDR1 SGHTS, CDR2 YDEGEE. The length of the CDR3 is 15 residues. Trimming took 0 bases from V and 4 from J, leaving 13 bases between them. CDR3 DNA sequence: TGTGCCAGCAGCTTGGAACAGACCCTCTCCTATGGCTACACCTTC. Its translation is CASSLEQTLSYGYTF.

CDR3 nucleotides: TGTGCCAGCAGCTTAACTAGCGGGGGGTGGTCAGATACGCAGTATTTT. Amino acids: CASSLTSGGWSDTQYF. V is TRBV7-3 and J is TRBJ2-3; 10 bases are shared with TRBD2. The CDR3 consists of 16 residues. V lost 0 bases and J lost 4; bases outside the gene matches: 4. Germline V gene data show CDR1 as SGHTA and CDR2 as FQGTGA. Variable domain in full (rest from reference TRBV7-3 and TRBJ2-3): GAGVSQTPSNKVTEKGKYVELRCDPISGHTALYWYRQSLGQGPEFLIYFQGTGAADDSGLPNDRFFAVRPEGSVSTLKIQRTERGDSAVYLCASSLTSGGWSDTQYFGPGTRLTVL.

The chain employs TRBV4-2 and TRBJ2-3; TRBD1 agrees at 8 bases. V lost 0 bases to trimming and J lost 11 bases; unmatched junction nucleotides: 13. The germline CDR1 and CDR2 sequences are LGHNA and YNFKEQ. CDR3 length equals 16 residues. The CDR3 loop is CASSQERTGGGMGQYF. The CDR3 DNA reads as TGTGCCAGCAGCCAAGAAAGAACAGGGGGTGGGATGGGGCAGTATTTT.

The V gene is TRBV3-1 (or the pseudogene TRBV3-2), the J gene TRBJ1-2, with D tentatively TRBD1 (5 bases). The V and J ends lost 1 base and 6 bases respectively, with 9 bases between them. The CDR3 has 13 amino acids. CDR1 LGHDT and CDR2 YNNKEL come from the germline V gene (reference sequence). CDR3 sequence reads: CASSQVGGDGYTF. CDR3 sequence (DNA): TGTGCCAGCAGCCAAGTGGGGGGGGATGGCTACACCTTC.

V is TRBV4-1 and J is TRBJ2-2; 8 nucleotides line up with TRBD2. Per germline, CDR1 MGHRA and CDR2 YSYEKL. Trimming removed 0 bases from V and 4 bases from J; junction bases left unmatched: 4. There are 16 residues in the CDR3. CDR3 DNA sequence: TGCGCCAGCAGCCAAGACGGCGGGGGGTTCACCGGGGAGCTGTTTTTT. Protein sequence: CASSQDGGGFTGELFF.

V is TRBV9 and J is TRBJ2-3, with TRBD2 identical over 10 bases. CDR3 length: 19 amino acids. J gave up 6 bases and V 0 bases, and 16 bases lay outside the gene matches. Germline V gene data show CDR1 as SGDLS and CDR2 as YYNGEE. The CDR3 protein is CASSVAGGSGGASGDTQYF. The CDR3 DNA follows: TGTGCCAGCAGCGTAGCTGGCGGAAGCGGGGGGGCGAGTGGTGATACGCAGTATTTT. Full variable domain (remainder filled in from reference TRBV9 and TRBJ2-3): DSGVTQTPKHLITATGQRVTLRCSPRSGDLSVYWYQQSLDQGLQFLIQYYNGEERAKGNILERFSAQQFPDLHSELNLSSLELGDSALYFCASSVAGGSGGASGDTQYFGPGTRLTVL.

The gene calls are TRBV11-3 and TRBJ1-1, with 9 bases lining up with TRBD1. J was trimmed by 4 bases and V by 3 bases; bases with no gene match: 6. Germline assignment: CDR1 SGHNT and CDR2 YENEEA. This CDR3 contains 15 residues. The CDR3 protein is CASSLGQGWSTEAFF. The CDR3 DNA reads as TGTGCCAGCAGCTTGGGACAGGGTTGGAGCACTGAAGCTTTCTTT.

The chain recombines TRBV19 with TRBJ2-3, with 9 bases that match TRBD2. The CDR3 has 15 amino acids. Germline-derived CDR1 and CDR2 are LNHDA and SQIVND (reference sequence). The V segment lost 6 bases and the J segment 2 bases; nucleotides outside the gene matches: 6. In DNA form, the CDR3 reads TGTGCCAGTAGACTACTAGCGGGCCTCACAGATACGCAGTATTTT. Residues: CASRLLAGLTDTQYF. Complete variable domain (other parts from reference TRBV19 and TRBJ2-3): DGGITQSPKYLFRKEGQNVTLSCEQNLNHDAMYWYRQDPGQGLRLIYYSQIVNDFQKGDIAEGYSVSREKKESFPLTVTSAQKNPTAFYLCASRLLAGLTDTQYFGPGTRLTVL.

Only a few counts were recorded for this clone. V is TRBV11-1 and J is TRBJ2-6, with D unclear. Between the trimmed V and J ends, which lost 7 bases and 0 bases, there was a span of 10 bases. The CDR3 covers 15 residues. Looked up from germline, CDR1 is SGHAT and CDR2 is FQDESV (reference sequence). In DNA, the CDR3 is TGTGCCAGCAAAGTCAGCGCCTCTGGGGCCAACGTCCTGACTTTC. Translating it yields CASKVSASGANVLTF.

V gene TRBV7-2 combines with J gene TRBJ1-4, with D perhaps TRBD1 (6 bases). Trimming removed 6 bases at V and 3 bases at J, with 14 bases between. Germline CDR1 reads SGHTA; CDR2 reads FQGNSA. The CDR3 contains 15 residues. In DNA form, the CDR3 reads TGTGCCAGCAGGACAACAGGGAGCGCTAATGAAAAACTGTTTTTT. It codes for CASRTTGSANEKLFF.

The V and J genes are TRBV4-2 and TRBJ1-3, with TRBD1 matching 7 bases. The ends lost 1 base at V and 1 base at J; junction bases unmatched: 7. CDR3 length: 17 amino acids. Germline V gene sequence: CDR1 LGHNA, CDR2 YNFKEQ. DNA for the CDR3: TGTGCCAGCAGCCAAGGGCGACAGGGTGGATCTGGAAACACCATATATTTT. Residues: CASSQGRQGGSGNTIYF.

This chain uses TRBV11-1 with TRBJ1-2; D is unresolved. CDR3 length equals 14 residues. The germline CDR1 and CDR2 sequences are SGHAT and FQDESV (reference sequence). V was clipped by 4 bases and J by 4 bases, with 13 bases between them. Here the CDR3 DNA reads TGTGCCAGCAGCTCCGGGTCCTCATTCTATGGCTACACCTTC. The encoded protein is CASSSGSSFYGYTF.

This chain links TRBV7-9 with TRBJ1-4; 8 bases are shared with TRBD1. Trimming at V came to 7 bases and at J to 1 base, leaving 5 bases not matched to a gene. This CDR3 spans 15 amino acids. Germline lookup yields CDR1 SEHNR and CDR2 FQNEAQ (reference sequence). The CDR3 nucleotides read TGTGCCAGCATAGCAGGGGGCAGAACTAATGAAAAACTGTTTTTT. It encodes CASIAGGRTNEKLFF.

The J gene is TRBJ1-2, the V gene TRBV19; TRBD1 agrees at 9 bases. From germline, CDR1 is LNHDA and CDR2 SQIVND (reference sequence). After removal of 4 bases from V and 6 bases from J, the junction contained 6 bases not matched to a gene. CDR3 length: 14 residues. CDR3 residues: CASSSPGQGHGYTF. Written as DNA, the CDR3 is TGTGCCAGTAGTAGCCCGGGACAGGGTCATGGCTACACCTTC.

This sequence joins TRBV6-5 and TRBJ1-2; 8 bases map to TRBD1. Germline assignment: CDR1 MNHEY and CDR2 SVGAGI. The CDR3 consists of 14 residues. With V trimmed by 1 base and J by 4 bases, 2 bases remained unmatched. The CDR3 DNA sequence: TGTGCCAGCAGTTACTTAGACAGGGGCTATGGCTACACCTTC. It specifies CASSYLDRGYGYTF.

V is TRBV5-6 and J is TRBJ2-5; 11 bases are a match to TRBD2. This CDR3 spans 18 amino acids. The V gene end was trimmed by 4 bases and the J gene end by 2 bases; junction bases not matched to a gene: 13. Germline loops: CDR1 SGHDT, CDR2 YYEEEE. Here the CDR3 reads CASSMPFSGGAVQETQYF. CDR3 nucleotide sequence: TGTGCCAGCAGCATGCCGTTTAGCGGGGGGGCTGTGCAAGAGACCCAGTACTTC.

As concerns this clone: Other DNA sequences in the same sample also yield this CDR3. V and J are TRBV20-1 and TRBJ2-5; D ambiguous. This CDR3 has 11 amino acids. V lost 2 bases and J 5 bases, leaving 6 bases between the germline ends. Germline CDR1 and CDR2: DFQATT and SNEGSKA (reference sequence). CDR3 protein: CSARYAETQYF. CDR3 in DNA: TGCAGTGCTAGATATGCGGAGACCCAGTACTTC.